The subject of this entry is one T cell receptor beta chain. Antigen specificity is unknown. The data are from a study of T cells and Merkel cell carcinoma outcomes. The germline gives CDR1 MNHEY, CDR2 SMNVEV (reference sequence). Between the trimmed V and J ends, which lost 5 bases and 0 bases, there was a span of 8 bases. The CDR3 extends over 14 amino acids. Repertoires were generated with immunoSEQ multiplex PCR, while TCRdb's copy carries only in-frame clones and drops some. The sample includes 15,000 to 25,000 clones, roughly 80% of them seen just once. Overall study findings and caveats: Repertoire plus T-cell density reportedly predicted Merkel cell carcinoma outcomes.

Sequencing input: tumor tissue from Merkel cell carcinoma. The V gene is TRBV27, the J gene TRBJ1-3, with D unresolved. The TCR comes from a human donor with Merkel cell carcinoma. The CDR3 reads CASSNPASGNTIYF. The CDR3 DNA follows: TGTGCCAGCAGTAACCCAGCCTCTGGAAACACCATATATTTT.